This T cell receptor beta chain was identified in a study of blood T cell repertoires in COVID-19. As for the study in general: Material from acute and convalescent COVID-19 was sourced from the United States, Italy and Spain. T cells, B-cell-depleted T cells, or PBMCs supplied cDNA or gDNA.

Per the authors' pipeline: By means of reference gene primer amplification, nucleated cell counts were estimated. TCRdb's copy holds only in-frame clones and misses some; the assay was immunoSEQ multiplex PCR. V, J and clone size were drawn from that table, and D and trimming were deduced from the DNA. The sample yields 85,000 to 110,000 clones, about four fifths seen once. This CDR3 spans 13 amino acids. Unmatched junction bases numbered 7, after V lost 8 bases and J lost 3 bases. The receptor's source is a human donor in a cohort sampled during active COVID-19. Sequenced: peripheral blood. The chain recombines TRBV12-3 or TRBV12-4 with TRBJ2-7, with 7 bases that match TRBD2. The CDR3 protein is CASGSGLGYEQYF. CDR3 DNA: TGTGCCAGCGGGTCTGGACTAGGCTACGAGCAGTACTTC.